This T cell receptor beta chain was observed in a study of blood T cell repertoires in COVID-19. Germline CDR1 and CDR2: SGHDT and YYEEEE. The CDR3 contains 16 residues. V lost 6 bases and J 7 bases, leaving 20 bases between the germline ends. Per the authors' pipeline: From reference gene primer amplification, estimates of nucleated cell counts were derived. Sequencing was performed with immunoSEQ multiplex PCR; in TCRdb, only in-frame clones are kept and a portion is missing. From that table come the V and J calls and clone size; the DNA was used to work out D and trimming. The sample lists about 26,000 clones; less than 90% were seen once.

The rearrangement joins TRBV5-6 to TRBJ1-6; weak D call: TRBD1 (5 bases). This TCR was sampled from a man aged 65 to 79 with active COVID-19. The sample taken for sequencing was peripheral blood. The CDR3 coding sequence is TGTGCCAGCACCTGGGGGGTCAACGGGCCAAATTCACCCCTCCACTTT. The encoded protein is CASTWGVNGPNSPLHF.